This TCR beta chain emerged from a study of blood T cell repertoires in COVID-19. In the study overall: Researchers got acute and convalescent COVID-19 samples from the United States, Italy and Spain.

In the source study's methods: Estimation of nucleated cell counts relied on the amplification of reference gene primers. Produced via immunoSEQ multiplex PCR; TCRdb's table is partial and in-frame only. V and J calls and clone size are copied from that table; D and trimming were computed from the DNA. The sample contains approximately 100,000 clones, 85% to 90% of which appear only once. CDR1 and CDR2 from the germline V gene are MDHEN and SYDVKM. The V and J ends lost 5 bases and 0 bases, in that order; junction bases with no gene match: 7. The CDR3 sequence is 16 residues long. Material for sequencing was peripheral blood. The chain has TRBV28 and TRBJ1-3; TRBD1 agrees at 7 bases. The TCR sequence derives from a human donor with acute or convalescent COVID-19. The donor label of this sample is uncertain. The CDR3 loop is CASSPTGVPSGNTIYF. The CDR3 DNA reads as TGTGCCAGCAGTCCAACAGGGGTCCCCTCTGGAAACACCATATATTTT.